A selection of T cell receptor beta chains follows, all from one sample in a study of OX40 agonist ivuxolimab in advanced cancers. Assay used: immunoSEQ multiplex PCR; TCRdb lists only in-frame clones, some missing. The sample shows around 89,000 clones, just over 90% of them seen only once. The input for sequencing was CD4+ or CD8+ T cells sorted from blood, taken in a trial of the OX40 agonist ivuxolimab. The source of these receptors is an adult with an advanced solid tumor such as melanoma, head and neck, liver or kidney cancer. CDR3s include the opening cysteine and the closing phenylalanine or tryptophan. The order of the fields is clone size, D gene, J gene, V gene, CDR3 protein, CDR3 DNA. The D gene is left open where the match is weak. Clone size is not always given. Where it is, it says once, few, many or a class for expanded clones.

clone_size: -
d_call: TRBD2
j_call: TRBJ2-2
v_call: TRBV6-1
cdr3_aa: CASSEYGTSVAGELFF
cdr3_nt: TGTGCCAGCAGTGAATACGGGACTAGCGTGGCCGGGGAGCTGTTTTTT

clone_size: -
d_call: -
j_call: TRBJ2-2
v_call: TRBV30
cdr3_aa: CAWESTGLGTGELFF
cdr3_nt: TGTGCCTGGGAATCTACAGGGTTAGGCACCGGGGAGCTGTTTTTT

clone_size: -
d_call: -
j_call: TRBJ2-2
v_call: TRBV7-9
cdr3_aa: CASSSGLTNTGELFF
cdr3_nt: TGTGCCAGCAGCTCGGGACTTACGAACACCGGGGAGCTGTTTTTT

clone_size: -
d_call: -
j_call: TRBJ2-1
v_call: TRBV27
cdr3_aa: CASSQARWGRASYNEQFF
cdr3_nt: TGTGCCAGCTCTCAAGCACGGTGGGGCAGGGCTTCCTACAATGAGCAGTTCTTC

clone_size: -
d_call: -
j_call: TRBJ1-5
v_call: TRBV2
cdr3_aa: CASVQGGNQPQHF
cdr3_nt: TGTGCCAGCGTCCAGGGAGGGAATCAGCCCCAGCATTTT

clone_size: -
d_call: -
j_call: TRBJ2-5
v_call: TRBV11-3
cdr3_aa: CASSKRAGAYQETQYF
cdr3_nt: TGTGCCAGCAGTAAGCGTGCAGGAGCGTACCAAGAGACCCAGTACTTC

clone_size: few
d_call: TRBD1
j_call: TRBJ1-1
v_call: TRBV7-2
cdr3_aa: CASSLFGQGNTEAFF
cdr3_nt: TGTGCCAGCAGCCTCTTCGGACAGGGGAACACTGAAGCTTTCTTT

clone_size: -
d_call: TRBD2
j_call: TRBJ2-4
v_call: TRBV5-6
cdr3_aa: CASSSRGENIQYF
cdr3_nt: TGTGCCAGCAGCTCTCGGGGGGAAAACATTCAGTACTTC

clone_size: -
d_call: -
j_call: TRBJ2-7
v_call: TRBV19
cdr3_aa: CATKGGVGGTYEQYF
cdr3_nt: TGTGCCACCAAAGGAGGAGTAGGGGGGACCTACGAGCAGTACTTC

clone_size: -
d_call: -
j_call: TRBJ2-3
v_call: TRBV6-6
cdr3_aa: CASSYWLDTDTQYF
cdr3_nt: TGTGCCAGCAGTTATTGGCTAGACACAGATACGCAGTATTTT

clone_size: -
d_call: -
j_call: TRBJ1-2
v_call: TRBV9
cdr3_aa: CASSRANYGYTF
cdr3_nt: TGTGCCAGCAGCAGAGCTAACTATGGCTACACCTTC

clone_size: once
d_call: TRBD2
j_call: TRBJ2-1
v_call: TRBV5-1
cdr3_aa: CASSLELAGSYNEQFF
cdr3_nt: TGCGCCAGCAGCTTGGAGCTAGCGGGCTCCTACAATGAGCAGTTCTTC

clone_size: -
d_call: -
j_call: TRBJ1-3
v_call: TRBV9
cdr3_aa: CASSVTGSSGNTIYF
cdr3_nt: TGTGCCAGCAGCGTAACAGGGAGCTCTGGAAACACCATATATTTT

clone_size: -
d_call: -
j_call: TRBJ2-5
v_call: TRBV27
cdr3_aa: CASSLRRRETQYF
cdr3_nt: TGTGCCAGCAGTTTACGTCGACGGGAGACCCAGTACTTC

clone_size: -
d_call: -
j_call: TRBJ2-1
v_call: TRBV4-1
cdr3_aa: CASSLLSPDGLLYNEQFF
cdr3_nt: TGCGCCAGCAGCCTTTTGTCCCCCGACGGTCTTCTTTACAATGAGCAGTTCTTC

clone_size: -
d_call: TRBD2
j_call: TRBJ2-3
v_call: TRBV9
cdr3_aa: CASSVGAGGISTDTQYF
cdr3_nt: TGTGCCAGCAGCGTAGGAGCGGGGGGGATCAGCACAGATACGCAGTATTTT

clone_size: -
d_call: -
j_call: TRBJ1-1
v_call: TRBV5-4
cdr3_aa: CATQTVNTEAFF
cdr3_nt: TGTGCCACCCAGACGGTGAACACTGAAGCTTTCTTT

clone_size: -
d_call: -
j_call: TRBJ1-2
v_call: TRBV5-4
cdr3_aa: CASSVGEQSGYGYTF
cdr3_nt: TGTGCCAGCAGCGTTGGGGAGCAGTCTGGGTATGGCTACACCTTC

clone_size: -
d_call: -
j_call: TRBJ2-5
v_call: TRBV29-1
cdr3_aa: CSVSRDQETQYF
cdr3_nt: TGCAGCGTTTCGCGGGATCAAGAGACCCAGTACTTC

clone_size: -
d_call: -
j_call: TRBJ2-7
v_call: TRBV25-1
cdr3_aa: CASSDPNLGTTYEQYF
cdr3_nt: TGTGCCAGCAGTGATCCAAACCTGGGGACCACCTACGAGCAGTACTTC

clone_size: -
d_call: -
j_call: TRBJ2-7
v_call: TRBV28
cdr3_aa: CASLSLSPGSYEQYF
cdr3_nt: TGTGCCAGCCTCTCCCTGAGCCCTGGCTCCTACGAGCAGTACTTC

clone_size: -
d_call: TRBD2
j_call: TRBJ2-3
v_call: TRBV7-9
cdr3_aa: CASGITSGATDTQYF
cdr3_nt: TGTGCCAGCGGTATCACTAGCGGGGCCACAGATACGCAGTATTTT

clone_size: -
d_call: -
j_call: TRBJ1-1
v_call: TRBV7-3
cdr3_aa: CASSLTSSGEAFF
cdr3_nt: TGTGCCAGCAGCTTAACGTCAAGCGGTGAAGCTTTCTTT

clone_size: -
d_call: TRBD1
j_call: TRBJ2-6
v_call: TRBV9
cdr3_aa: CASSVDPGGGTGANVLTF
cdr3_nt: TGTGCCAGCAGCGTCGACCCAGGGGGCGGTACTGGGGCCAACGTCCTGACTTTC

clone_size: -
d_call: TRBD2
j_call: TRBJ2-3
v_call: TRBV19
cdr3_aa: CASMRVLTSGGAGDTQYF
cdr3_nt: TGTGCCAGCATGAGGGTCTTGACTAGCGGGGGGGCCGGAGATACGCAGTATTTT

clone_size: -
d_call: TRBD2
j_call: TRBJ2-2
v_call: TRBV10-3
cdr3_aa: CAIKGSPGLAGGDTGELFF
cdr3_nt: TGTGCCATCAAAGGATCCCCGGGACTAGCGGGAGGGGACACCGGGGAGCTGTTTTTT

clone_size: -
d_call: TRBD1
j_call: TRBJ1-1
v_call: TRBV30
cdr3_aa: CAWRTGGFAMNTEAFF
cdr3_nt: TGTGCCTGGAGAACAGGGGGCTTCGCGATGAACACTGAAGCTTTCTTT

clone_size: once
d_call: -
j_call: TRBJ1-5
v_call: TRBV7-2
cdr3_aa: CASSSGSDQPQHF
cdr3_nt: TGTGCCAGCAGCTCAGGGTCTGATCAGCCCCAGCATTTT

clone_size: -
d_call: -
j_call: TRBJ1-1
v_call: TRBV5-1
cdr3_aa: CASSLGTDEAFF
cdr3_nt: TGCGCCAGCAGCTTGGGGACAGATGAAGCTTTCTTT